The next 25 T cell receptor beta chains were all read from a single sample in a study of cytomegalovirus exposure and HLA in healthy donors. Use of 60 Vbeta and 13 Jbeta primers characterized the PCR. The protocol was immunoSEQ multiplex PCR, while the TCRdb copy is restricted to in-frame clones and leaves out a portion. Among about 130,000 clones listed, 83% were seen once. Sequencing used PBMCs. These receptors all stem from a woman in her thirties or forties in good health and CMV-seropositive.

The V call is TRBV30, the J call TRBJ2-7; 11 positions agree with TRBD2. V was pared by 5 bases and J by 3 bases, with 9 bases of the junction left unmatched. This CDR3 comprises 15 residues. Germline loops: CDR1 GTSNPN, CDR2 SVGIG (reference sequence). CDR3 loop: CAWSVGLADIYEQYF. CDR3 DNA: TGTGCCTGGTCCGTGGGACTAGCGGACATCTACGAGCAGTACTTC.

The V and J genes are TRBV29-1 and TRBJ2-7; 9 positions agree with TRBD1. The CDR3 extends over 13 amino acids. Germline loops: CDR1 SQVTM, CDR2 ANQGSEA. Trimming at V came to 4 bases and at J to 5 bases, leaving 6 bases not matched to a gene. As DNA, the CDR3 is TGCAGCGTTGGTCGGGACAGGGTCAACGAGCAGTACTTC. It codes for CSVGRDRVNEQYF.

The chain uses TRBV27 and TRBJ2-1, with 9 bases that match TRBD2. This CDR3 has 15 amino acids. The germline CDR1 and CDR2 sequences are MNHEY and SMNVEV (reference sequence). The V gene end was trimmed by 3 bases and the J gene end by 5 bases; junction bases not matched to a gene: 5. The CDR3, as DNA: TGTGCCAGCAGTTTCCTAGCGGGACCTCACAATGAGCAGTTCTTC. Protein product: CASSFLAGPHNEQFF.

This chain connects TRBV9 to TRBJ2-3; possibly TRBD2 for D (7 bases). The CDR3 is 16 residues long. Trimming cost V 3 bases and J 2 bases, with 16 bases left between them. From germline, CDR1 is SGDLS and CDR2 YYNGEE. CDR3 region: CASSEVSGTLTDTQYF. In DNA, the CDR3 is TGTGCCAGCAGCGAGGTCAGCGGGACACTCACAGATACGCAGTATTTT.

CDR3: CASRPRDKYYEQYF. CDR3 in DNA: TGCGCCAGCAGACCCCGGGACAAGTATTACGAGCAGTACTTC. The gene calls are TRBV5-1 and TRBJ2-7; D perhaps matches TRBD1 (6 bases). With 5 bases removed from V and 4 bases from J, the gap between germline ends came to 16 bases. Germline values: CDR1 SGHRS, CDR2 YFSETQ. The CDR3 runs to 14 residues.

This rearrangement joins TRBV27 to TRBJ2-7; tentatively, D is TRBD2 (5 bases). Germline loops: CDR1 MNHEY, CDR2 SMNVEV (reference sequence). V lost 5 bases and J lost 0, with 17 bases in between. The CDR3 contains 16 residues. This chain's CDR3 is CASSPTSYPISYEQYF. The CDR3 region has the DNA TGTGCCAGCAGTCCCACTAGTTACCCTATCTCCTACGAGCAGTACTTC.

The rearrangement links TRBV9 to TRBJ2-3; TRBD2 is a possible D gene (6 bases). Germline V gives CDR1 SGDLS, CDR2 YYNGEE. CDR3 length: 14 amino acids. V lost 3 bases and J lost 5, with 13 bases in between. The CDR3 here is CASSAPGGIDTQYF. DNA of the CDR3: TGTGCCAGCAGCGCACCCGGAGGGATAGATACGCAGTATTTT.

A note on this clone: One end of the junction fails to match germline, which may point to a read error. The chain has TRBV10-3 and TRBJ2-7; 12 nucleotides line up with TRBD2. CDR1 and CDR2 from the germline V gene are ENHRY and SYGVKD. This CDR3 has 12 amino acids. The CDR3 DNA is TGTGCCATATCGACTAGCGGGAGTCTGACCTCGTTC. It yields the protein CAISTSGSLTSF.

The J gene is TRBJ1-5, the V gene TRBV7-9; the D is unclear. Germline V CDR1 and CDR2: SEHNR, FQNEAQ (reference sequence). Trimming removed 3 bases from V and 3 bases from J, with 3 bases in between. The CDR3 length is 12 residues. For the CDR3, the DNA is TGTGCCAGCAGCTTCCTCAATCAGCCCCAGCATTTT. Amino acid sequence: CASSFLNQPQHF.

The CDR3 protein is CASSHFAMNTEAFF. CDR3 in DNA: TGCGCCAGCAGCCACTTCGCTATGAACACTGAAGCTTTCTTT. The chain is built from TRBV4-1 and TRBJ1-1, with no clear D. Germline lookup yields CDR1 MGHRA and CDR2 YSYEKL. V gave up 3 bases and J gave up 0 bases, with 8 bases separating them. CDR3 length: 14 amino acids.

The chain employs TRBV11-2 and TRBJ2-1, with D perhaps matching TRBD2 (5 bases). Germline lookup yields CDR1 SGHAT and CDR2 FQNNGV. V lost 5 bases to trimming and J lost 3 bases, with 23 bases between them. The CDR3 is made up of 18 amino acids. CDR3 DNA: TGTGCCAGCAGCCCGAGACCCCTTTCCACCGGGAACTACAATGAGCAGTTCTTC. It codes for CASSPRPLSTGNYNEQFF.

On this clone: One end of the junction fails to match germline, which may point to a read error. The chain carries TRBV7-7 and TRBJ2-5, with TRBD1 identical over 10 bases. The length of the CDR3 is 15 residues. Germline V CDR1 and CDR2: SSHAT, FNYEAQ (reference sequence). CDR3 residues: CASSFRDRGQETQYF. In DNA, the CDR3 is TGTGCTAGCAGCTTTAGGGACAGGGGCCAAGAGACCCAGTACTTC.

J is TRBJ2-1 and V is TRBV9, with TRBD2 identical over 14 bases. The CDR3 is 16 amino acids. CDR1 and CDR2 from the germline V gene are SGDLS and YYNGEE. After removal of 4 bases from V and 6 bases from J, the junction contained 6 bases not matched to a gene. The CDR3 DNA reads as TGTGCCAGCAGCCCGTTTGGACTAGCGGGAGGCAATGAGCAGTTCTTC. Protein: CASSPFGLAGGNEQFF.

This chain links TRBV30 with TRBJ2-2; a weak D match, TRBD2 (6 bases). The CDR3 extends over 16 amino acids. The V and J ends lost 3 bases and 6 bases respectively, with 20 bases between them. Germline V CDR1 and CDR2: GTSNPN, SVGIG (reference sequence). The CDR3 sequence is CAWRRAAGLLPGELFF. The CDR3 nucleotides read TGTGCCTGGAGGAGAGCGGCGGGACTTCTACCCGGGGAGCTGTTTTTT.

V is TRBV4-3 and J is TRBJ2-4, with D possibly TRBD2 on 5 matching bases. The CDR3 length is 15 residues. Germline CDR1 and CDR2: LGHNA and YSLEER. Trimming shortened V by 1 base and J by 6 bases, and 13 bases separated the two germline ends. The DNA of the CDR3 is TGCGCCAGCAGCCAAGGCCCGGGAAACCGAAACATTCAGTACTTC. It encodes CASSQGPGNRNIQYF.

The chain employs TRBV9 and TRBJ2-3; D unresolved. Trimming left V 4 bases short and J 5 bases short, with 5 bases between. CDR1 is SGDLS and CDR2 is YYNGEE in the germline V gene. This CDR3 contains 11 residues. CDR3 amino acids: CASSSQDTQYF. The CDR3 region has the DNA TGTGCCAGCAGCTCCCAAGATACGCAGTATTTT. Combining the CDR3 with reference TRBV9 and TRBJ2-3 gives the whole variable domain DSGVTQTPKHLITATGQRVTLRCSPRSGDLSVYWYQQSLDQGLQFLIQYYNGEERAKGNILERFSAQQFPDLHSELNLSSLELGDSALYFCASSSQDTQYFGPGTRLTVL.

The rearrangement links TRBV29-1 to TRBJ1-2, with unresolved D. V was shortened by 0 bases and J by 6 bases, with 14 bases between the two germline ends. CDR1 SQVTM and CDR2 ANQGSEA come from the germline V gene. The CDR3 contains 14 residues. The CDR3 DNA is TGCAGCGTTGAAGATCGGGTTATGAGCCATGGCTACACCTTC. This translates into CSVEDRVMSHGYTF.

This rearrangement joins TRBV5-1 to TRBJ2-3; 7 bases fit TRBD2. The CDR3 contains 14 residues. The junction had 7 bases not matched to a gene; V was cut back by 9 bases and J by 0 bases. In germline, CDR1 is SGHRS, CDR2 YFSETQ. CDR3 protein: CATRRGLSTDTQYF. DNA for the CDR3: TGCGCCACAAGAAGGGGACTAAGCACAGATACGCAGTATTTT.

The chain links TRBV27 to TRBJ1-2; D might be TRBD1 (5 bases). This CDR3 is built from 14 residues. V was pared by 5 bases and J by 4 bases, with 14 bases between. The germline CDR1 and CDR2 sequences are MNHEY and SMNVEV (reference sequence). The CDR3 DNA reads TGTGCCAGCAGTCCAGCGGGGGATCGCTATGGCTACACCTTC. This translates into CASSPAGDRYGYTF.

The V call is TRBV4-3, the J call TRBJ1-4, with 11 bases fitting TRBD1. Germline trimming cut 5 bases from V and 6 bases from J; bases unmatched to any gene: 5. The CDR3 is 15 amino acids. CDR1 is LGHNA, CDR2 YSLEER, per germline. The CDR3 DNA follows: TGCGCCAGCAGCGATCCGGGACAGGGGGATGAAAAACTGTTTTTT. Its protein product is CASSDPGQGDEKLFF.

The V gene is TRBV15, the J gene TRBJ2-1; D perhaps matches TRBD1 (5 bases). V was clipped by 3 bases and J by 10 bases, with 10 bases between them. Germline CDR1 is LNHNV and CDR2 is YYDKDF (reference sequence). The CDR3 runs 12 residues. Written as DNA, the CDR3 is TGTGCCACCAGCAGGGGGCTTTCGGAGCAGTTCTTC. This encodes CATSRGLSEQFF. Full variable domain (outside the CDR3, taken from reference TRBV15 and TRBJ2-1): DAMVIQNPRYQVTQFGKPVTLSCSQTLNHNVMYWYQQKSSQAPKLLFHYYDKDFNNEADTPDNFQSRRPNTSFCFLDIRSPGLGDTAMYLCATSRGLSEQFFGPGTRLTVL.

This clone has just one count. This chain links TRBV11-2 with TRBJ1-1; D is possibly TRBD1 (5 bases). Per the germline V gene, CDR1 is SGHAT and CDR2 is FQNNGV. The CDR3 is made up of 15 amino acids. V gave up 1 base and J gave up 0 bases, with 9 bases separating them. DNA for the CDR3: TGTGCCAGCAGCTTAGTTTGGGGGGTGAACACTGAAGCTTTCTTT. Protein product: CASSLVWGVNTEAFF.

This clone was found once. This chain uses TRBV13 with TRBJ1-1; TRBD1 aligns across 8 bases. V shed 6 bases and J 5 bases; nucleotides not matched to a gene: 11. The CDR3 consists of 15 residues. CDR1 and CDR2 from the germline V gene are PRHDT and FYEKMQ (reference sequence). CDR3: CASRGEGRGRTEAFF. The CDR3 DNA follows: TGTGCCAGCAGGGGAGAGGGCAGGGGGCGTACTGAAGCTTTCTTT.

The chain links TRBV7-8 to TRBJ2-5, with 7 bases that match TRBD2. Germline V gene lookup returns CDR1 SGHVS and CDR2 FQNEAQ. Losses at the gene ends were 2 bases for V and 7 bases for J; bases not matched to a gene: 16. The CDR3 is made up of 17 amino acids. Written as DNA, the CDR3 is TGTGCCAGCAGCTTATCAGCCGGGACTACAGTCAAGGGGACCCAGTACTTC. Its translation is CASSLSAGTTVKGTQYF.

The CDR3 here is CASSRQRAPPTQYF. The CDR3 coding sequence is TGTGCCAGCAGCCGCCAAAGAGCACCCCCTACGCAGTATTTT. This chain joins TRBV5-6 and TRBJ2-3; unclear D gene. There are 14 residues in the CDR3. The V and J ends lost 4 bases and 8 bases respectively, with 17 bases between them. The germline V gene has CDR1 SGHDT and CDR2 YYEEEE.